A selection of T cell receptor beta chains follows, all from one sample in a study of blood T cell repertoires in COVID-19. Sequenced by immunoSEQ multiplex PCR; TCRdb stores in-frame clones only, minus some. The table records roughly 160,000 clones, roughly 90% of them present only once. Material for sequencing was peripheral blood. The receptors shown here come from a man between 18 and 29 years old with acute or convalescent COVID-19. The CDR3 runs from the conserved cysteine through the conserved F or W. The D gene is left open where the match is weak. Size is omitted from some rows. Given values are once, few, many or a class for expanded clones.

D: -; V: TRBV27; J: TRBJ1-2; size: -; DNA: TGTGCCAGCAGCTCCTTAAACTATGGCTACACCTTC; CDR3: CASSSLNYGYTF
D: -; V: TRBV20-1; J: TRBJ2-7; size: -; DNA: TGCAGTGCTAGTGGGGGACACTCCTACGAGCAGTACTTC; CDR3: CSASGGHSYEQYF
D: TRBD1; V: TRBV10-3; J: TRBJ1-3; size: -; DNA: TGTGCCATCAGTTTTGAGGGGACAGGGGGCTCCTTCTCCTCTGGAAACACCATATATTTT; CDR3: CAISFEGTGGSFSSGNTIYF
D: TRBD1; V: TRBV5-1; J: TRBJ2-1; size: many; DNA: TGCGCCAGCAGCCGAGGGCTCTCCGGGACAGGGTCCTACAATGAGCAGTTCTTC; CDR3: CASSRGLSGTGSYNEQFF
D: TRBD2; V: TRBV27; J: TRBJ2-2; size: -; DNA: TGTGCCAGCAGTTTCGCCCCAGAGCGGGAGGGACCCGGGGAGCTGTTTTTT; CDR3: CASSFAPEREGPGELFF
D: -; V: TRBV27; J: TRBJ1-2; size: -; DNA: TGTGCCAGCAGTTTCGCGGGGGCGAACTATGGCTACACCTTC; CDR3: CASSFAGANYGYTF
D: -; V: TRBV5-1; J: TRBJ1-2; size: -; DNA: TGCGCCAGCAGCATTTGGGAGGAAGCTAACTATGGCTACACCTTC; CDR3: CASSIWEEANYGYTF
D: TRBD1; V: TRBV27; J: TRBJ1-3; size: -; DNA: TGTGCCAGCTCCTCGGGACAGGGGCGGTTTGGAAACACCATATATTTT; CDR3: CASSSGQGRFGNTIYF
D: -; V: TRBV6-5; J: TRBJ1-4; size: -; DNA: TGTGCCAGCAGTTACAGGGGATTGGGGGAAAAACTGTTTTTT; CDR3: CASSYRGLGEKLFF
D: -; V: TRBV24-1; J: TRBJ2-7; size: -; DNA: TGTGCCACCAGTGATAGGGGATCGGGCGAGCAGTACTTC; CDR3: CATSDRGSGEQYF
D: TRBD1; V: TRBV24-1; J: TRBJ1-2; size: -; DNA: TGTGCCACCAGTGCGGGACAGGGGAACTATGGCTACACCTTC; CDR3: CATSAGQGNYGYTF
D: TRBD1; V: TRBV6-5; J: TRBJ1-2; size: -; DNA: TGTGCCAGCAGTTACCGGACAGGGGTCGGCGGGGGTGGCTACACCTTC; CDR3: CASSYRTGVGGGGYTF
D: -; V: TRBV9; J: TRBJ1-4; size: -; DNA: TGTGCCAGCAGCGCCTCTTCCGGGGAAAATGAAAAACTGTTTTTT; CDR3: CASSASSGENEKLFF
D: -; V: TRBV11-1; J: TRBJ1-5; size: once; DNA: TGTGCCAGCAGCCAACAGGGAAATAGCAATCAGCCCCAGCATTTT; CDR3: CASSQQGNSNQPQHF
D: TRBD1; V: TRBV6-5; J: TRBJ1-2; size: -; DNA: TGTGCCAGCACCGACAGGGAAAACTATGGCTACACCTTC; CDR3: CASTDRENYGYTF
D: -; V: TRBV9; J: TRBJ2-6; size: -; DNA: TGTGCCAGCAGCGTAGTAGGCACCCAGGGCTCTGGGGCCAACGTCCTGACTTTC; CDR3: CASSVVGTQGSGANVLTF
D: TRBD1; V: TRBV12-5; J: TRBJ1-5; size: -; DNA: TGTGCTAGTGGTTTGGGGACAGGGGGCATGGGCAATCAGCCCCAGCATTTT; CDR3: CASGLGTGGMGNQPQHF
D: -; V: TRBV4-1; J: TRBJ2-1; size: many; DNA: TGCGCCAGCAGCCCCGACAGAGCTCCTTACAATGAGCAGTTCTTC; CDR3: CASSPDRAPYNEQFF
D: -; V: TRBV9; J: TRBJ1-4; size: -; DNA: TGTGCCAGCAGCCCCCGGACACAAGAAAATGAAAAACTGTTTTTT; CDR3: CASSPRTQENEKLFF
D: -; V: TRBV6-5; J: TRBJ1-2; size: once; DNA: TGTGCCAGCAGGGGACTGTTCTATGGCTACACCTTC; CDR3: CASRGLFYGYTF
D: -; V: TRBV9; J: TRBJ1-1; size: -; DNA: TGTGCCAGCAGCCCGAGAGGAGAGCTGAACACTGAAGCTTTCTTT; CDR3: CASSPRGELNTEAFF
D: TRBD2; V: TRBV14; J: TRBJ2-3; size: -; DNA: TGTGCCAGCAGCCAAGTAGCGGGGGCCGTCACAGATACGCAGTATTTT; CDR3: CASSQVAGAVTDTQYF
D: TRBD2; V: TRBV19; J: TRBJ2-7; size: -; DNA: TGTGCCAGTAGTATCTATTCTTCTAAAGCGGGAGTTAGGTACGAGCAGTACTTC; CDR3: CASSIYSSKAGVRYEQYF
D: TRBD2; V: TRBV24-1; J: TRBJ2-3; size: -; DNA: TGTGCCACCAGCAGCGGGGCTACGCAGTATTTT; CDR3: CATSSGATQYF
D: -; V: TRBV6-5; J: TRBJ1-3; size: -; DNA: TGTGCCAGCAGTCCCCCCGTCGGCTCTGGAAACACCATATATTTT; CDR3: CASSPPVGSGNTIYF
D: TRBD1; V: TRBV25-1; J: TRBJ1-1; size: -; DNA: TGTGCCAGCAGTGAATATACTATGGACAGGGGGGTTGAAGCTTTCTTT; CDR3: CASSEYTMDRGVEAFF
D: TRBD1; V: TRBV2; J: TRBJ2-6; size: once; DNA: TGTGCCAGCAGTTTCACAGGGGTTTCTGGGGCCAACGTCCTGACTTTC; CDR3: CASSFTGVSGANVLTF
D: -; V: TRBV20-1; J: TRBJ2-5; size: few; DNA: TGCAGTGCTAGTCTCGAGACCCAGTACTTC; CDR3: CSASLETQYF
D: TRBD2; V: TRBV5-4; J: TRBJ2-1; size: -; DNA: TGTGCCAGCAGCTTGGGTGGGGGGGGATTCAATGAGCAGTTCTTC; CDR3: CASSLGGGGFNEQFF
D: TRBD1; V: TRBV6-6; J: TRBJ2-7; size: -; DNA: TGTGCCACTGGACAGGGTGGCGAGCAGTACTTC; CDR3: CATGQGGEQYF
D: -; V: TRBV6-6; J: TRBJ1-5; size: few; DNA: TGTGCCAGCAGACCGCGAGCAGGGGTGTATCAGCCCCAGCATTTT; CDR3: CASRPRAGVYQPQHF
D: TRBD1; V: TRBV19; J: TRBJ1-4; size: -; DNA: TGTGCCAGTAGTCCCAGGGGGACGGGGCTGCAGTATGGACTGTTTTTT; CDR3: CASSPRGTGLQYGLFF
D: -; V: TRBV9; J: TRBJ2-5; size: -; DNA: TGTGCCAGCAGCGTAGCGGCGGGCCCCGAGACCCAGTACTTC; CDR3: CASSVAAGPETQYF
D: TRBD1; V: TRBV19; J: TRBJ2-2; size: -; DNA: TGTGCCAGTAGTATAAACAGGGGAACCGGGGAGCTGTTTTTT; CDR3: CASSINRGTGELFF
D: -; V: TRBV6-1; J: TRBJ2-7; size: -; DNA: TGTGCCAGCAGTGAACTCTACGAGCAGTACTTC; CDR3: CASSELYEQYF
D: -; V: TRBV9; J: TRBJ1-1; size: -; DNA: TGTGCCAGCAGCGTGAAAGGAGGCACTGAAGCTTTCTTT; CDR3: CASSVKGGTEAFF
D: TRBD1; V: TRBV7-9; J: TRBJ1-5; size: -; DNA: TGTGCCAGCAGCTTCGCCCGGGGGACAGGGGATCAGCCCCAGCATTTT; CDR3: CASSFARGTGDQPQHF
D: TRBD1; V: TRBV19; J: TRBJ1-4; size: -; DNA: TGTGCCAGTAGTGCTATGGACAGGGATGAAAAACTGTTTTTT; CDR3: CASSAMDRDEKLFF
D: TRBD2; V: TRBV6-6; J: TRBJ2-3; size: few; DNA: TGTGCCAGCAGTTACCGACTAGCGGGGTACACAGATACGCAGTATTTT; CDR3: CASSYRLAGYTDTQYF
D: -; V: TRBV25-1; J: TRBJ1-6; size: -; DNA: TGTGCCAGCAGTGAAGAGGCATACTCCTATAATTCACCCCTCCACTTT; CDR3: CASSEEAYSYNSPLHF
D: TRBD1; V: TRBV27; J: TRBJ1-4; size: -; DNA: TGTGCCAGCAGTTTTTCGACAGGGTCGGGTGAAAAACTGTTTTTT; CDR3: CASSFSTGSGEKLFF
D: TRBD1; V: TRBV19; J: TRBJ1-5; size: -; DNA: TGTGCCAGTAGCATACGACAGGGGGCAGAAAATCAGCCCCAGCATTTT; CDR3: CASSIRQGAENQPQHF
D: -; V: TRBV19; J: TRBJ1-5; size: -; DNA: TGTGCCAGTACTTACGGGATCAATCAGCCCCAGCATTTT; CDR3: CASTYGINQPQHF
D: TRBD1; V: TRBV2; J: TRBJ1-2; size: -; DNA: TGTGCCAGCTCGCTCAGGGGGCTCACTGGCTACACCTTC; CDR3: CASSLRGLTGYTF
D: TRBD2; V: TRBV5-6; J: TRBJ2-2; size: -; DNA: TGTGCCAGCAGCCCCTTAGCGGGAGGGCCGGGCACCGGGGAGCTGTTTTTT; CDR3: CASSPLAGGPGTGELFF